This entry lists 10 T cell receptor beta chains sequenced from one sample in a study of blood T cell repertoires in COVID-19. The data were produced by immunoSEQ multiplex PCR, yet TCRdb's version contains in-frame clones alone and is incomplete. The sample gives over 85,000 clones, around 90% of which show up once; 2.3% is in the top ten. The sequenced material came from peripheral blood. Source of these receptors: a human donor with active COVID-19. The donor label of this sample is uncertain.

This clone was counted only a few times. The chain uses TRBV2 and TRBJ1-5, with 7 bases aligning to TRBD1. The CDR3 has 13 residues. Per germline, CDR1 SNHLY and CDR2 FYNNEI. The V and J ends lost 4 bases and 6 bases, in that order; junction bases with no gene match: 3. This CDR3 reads CASSGQGPQPQHF. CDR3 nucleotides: TGTGCCAGCAGTGGACAGGGCCCTCAGCCCCAGCATTTT.

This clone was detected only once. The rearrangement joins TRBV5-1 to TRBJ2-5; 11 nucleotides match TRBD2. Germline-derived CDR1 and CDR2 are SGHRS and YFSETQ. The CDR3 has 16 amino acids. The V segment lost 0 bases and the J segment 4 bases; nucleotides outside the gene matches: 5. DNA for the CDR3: TGCGCCAGCAGCTTGGGACTAGCGGGGTTAGGAGAGACCCAGTACTTC. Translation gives CASSLGLAGLGETQYF.

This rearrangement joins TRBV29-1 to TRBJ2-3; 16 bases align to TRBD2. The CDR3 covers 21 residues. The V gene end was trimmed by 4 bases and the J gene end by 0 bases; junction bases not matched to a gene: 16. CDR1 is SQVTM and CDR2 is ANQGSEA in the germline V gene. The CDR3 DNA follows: TGCAGCGTTGGGGGGACTCAGGGACTAGCGGGGGGGTTAACTAGCACAGATACGCAGTATTTT. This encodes CSVGGTQGLAGGLTSTDTQYF.

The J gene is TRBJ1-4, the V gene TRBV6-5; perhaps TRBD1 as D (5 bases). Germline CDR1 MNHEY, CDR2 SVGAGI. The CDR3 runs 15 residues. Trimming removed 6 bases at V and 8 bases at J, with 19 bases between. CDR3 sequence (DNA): TGTGCCAGCAGCGTTGGTTCGGCAGGGCCCGAAAAACTGTTTTTT. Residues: CASSVGSAGPEKLFF.

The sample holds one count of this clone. CDR3 nucleotide sequence: TGTGCCAGCAGTGATGACAGGGTGCATGGCTACACCTTC. Protein sequence: CASSDDRVHGYTF. The rearrangement links TRBV2 to TRBJ1-2, with TRBD1 matching 7 bases. Germline values: CDR1 SNHLY, CDR2 FYNNEI. V was pared by 3 bases and J by 6 bases, with 4 bases of the junction left unmatched. This CDR3 comprises 13 residues.

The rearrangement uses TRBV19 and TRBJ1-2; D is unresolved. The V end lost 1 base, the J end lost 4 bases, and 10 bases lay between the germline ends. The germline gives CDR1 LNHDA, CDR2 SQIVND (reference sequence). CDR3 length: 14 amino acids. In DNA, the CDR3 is TGTGCCAGTAGTATAGGGTCCGGGGTCTATGGCTACACCTTC. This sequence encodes CASSIGSGVYGYTF.

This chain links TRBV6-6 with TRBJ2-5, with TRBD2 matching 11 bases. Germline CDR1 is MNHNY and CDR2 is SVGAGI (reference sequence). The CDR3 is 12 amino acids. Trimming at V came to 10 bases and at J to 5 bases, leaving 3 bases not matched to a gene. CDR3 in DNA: TGTGCCATTAGCGGGGGGGCGGAGACCCAGTACTTC. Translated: CAISGGAETQYF.

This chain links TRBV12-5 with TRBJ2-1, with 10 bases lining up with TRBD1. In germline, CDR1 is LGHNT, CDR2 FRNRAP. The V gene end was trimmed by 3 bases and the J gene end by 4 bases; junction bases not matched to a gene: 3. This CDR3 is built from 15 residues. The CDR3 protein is CASGFRDRGYNEQFF. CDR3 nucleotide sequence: TGTGCTAGTGGTTTCCGGGACAGGGGTTACAATGAGCAGTTCTTC. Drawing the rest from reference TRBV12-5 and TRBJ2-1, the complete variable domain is DARVTQTPRHKVTEMGQEVTMRCQPILGHNTVFWYRQTMMQGLELLAYFRNRAPLDDSGMPKDRFSAEMPDATLATLKIQPSEPRDSAVYFCASGFRDRGYNEQFFGPGTRLTVL.

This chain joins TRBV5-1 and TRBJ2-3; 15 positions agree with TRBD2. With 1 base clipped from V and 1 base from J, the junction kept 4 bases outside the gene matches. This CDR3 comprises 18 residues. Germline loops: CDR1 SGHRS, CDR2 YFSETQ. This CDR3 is CASSLSGLAGGRTDTQYF. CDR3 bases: TGCGCCAGCAGCTTGTCGGGACTAGCGGGGGGACGCACAGATACGCAGTATTTT.

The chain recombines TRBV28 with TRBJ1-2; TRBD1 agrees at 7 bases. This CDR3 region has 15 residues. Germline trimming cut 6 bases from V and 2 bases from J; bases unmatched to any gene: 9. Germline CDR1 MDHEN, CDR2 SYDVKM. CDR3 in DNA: TGTGCCAGCAGAGAGACAGGGAGGTCGAACTATGGCTACACCTTC. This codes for CASRETGRSNYGYTF.